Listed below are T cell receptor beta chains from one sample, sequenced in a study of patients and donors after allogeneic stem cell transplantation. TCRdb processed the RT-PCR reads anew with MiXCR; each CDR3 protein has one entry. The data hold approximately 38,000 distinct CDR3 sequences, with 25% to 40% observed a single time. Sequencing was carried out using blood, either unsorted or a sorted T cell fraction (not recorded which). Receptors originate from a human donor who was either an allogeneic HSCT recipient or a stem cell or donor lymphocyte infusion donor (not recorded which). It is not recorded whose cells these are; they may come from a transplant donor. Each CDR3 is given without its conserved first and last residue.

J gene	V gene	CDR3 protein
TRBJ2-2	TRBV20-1	SAGANSNTGELF
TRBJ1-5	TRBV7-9	ASSFVRGNGNQPQH
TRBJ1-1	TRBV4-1	ASSHYRNTEAF
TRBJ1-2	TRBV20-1	SASIRQSILYGYT
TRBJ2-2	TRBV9	ASSVAGGGLNTGELF
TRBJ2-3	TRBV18	ASSPGPSGGTDTQY
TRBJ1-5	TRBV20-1	SASETGSFSNQPQH
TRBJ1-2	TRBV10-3	AISEPADRSLYGYT
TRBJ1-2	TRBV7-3	ASSLSEGERNGYT
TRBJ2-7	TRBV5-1	ASSLARSYEQY
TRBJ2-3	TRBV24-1	ATSGAESTDTQY
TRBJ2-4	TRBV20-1	SAREGAGERTNKNIQY
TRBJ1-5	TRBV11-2	ASSPWGGRQPQH
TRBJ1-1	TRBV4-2	ASSQQGRTEAF
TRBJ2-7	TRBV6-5	ASSYSFLAGAFYEQY
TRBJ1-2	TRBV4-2	ASSQDMARGPDGYT
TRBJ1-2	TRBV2	ARETLGGYT
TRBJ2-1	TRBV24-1	ANQKPPGGGSYNEQF
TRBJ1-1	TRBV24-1	ATSDRTRRNTEAF
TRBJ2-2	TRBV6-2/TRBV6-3	ASSYRLLGELF
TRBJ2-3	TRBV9	ASSLAGGLARTDTQY
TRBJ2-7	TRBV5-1	ASSLGTSGRMDEQY
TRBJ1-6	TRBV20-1	SASGTGVSPLH
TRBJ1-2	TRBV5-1	ASSFAAGDLSGYT
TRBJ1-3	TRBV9	ASNLFGGNTIY
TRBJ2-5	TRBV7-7	ASSSGPLETQY
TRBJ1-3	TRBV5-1	ASSFQGADGNTIY
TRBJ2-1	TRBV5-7	ASRESGTGAGNEQF
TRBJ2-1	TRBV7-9	ASSGTVTYNEQF
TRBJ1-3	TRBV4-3	ASSQGSGGTGNTIY
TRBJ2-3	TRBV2	ASPGTSGRGYTQY
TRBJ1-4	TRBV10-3	AISERGQGEKLF
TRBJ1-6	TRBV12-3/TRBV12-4	ASSLEATGSSYNSPLH
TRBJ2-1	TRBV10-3	AIRSRGSSDLDEQF
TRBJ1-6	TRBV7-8	ASSLEGRARPNSPLH
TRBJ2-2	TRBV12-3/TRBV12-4	ASSFSGGGTGELF
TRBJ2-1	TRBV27	ASSFTPAGGPEQF
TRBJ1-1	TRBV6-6	ASSYETMEAF
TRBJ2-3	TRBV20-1	STERGLATDTQY
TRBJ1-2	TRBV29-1	SLNNWLSYGYT
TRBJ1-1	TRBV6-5	ASRIRDPMRDTEAF
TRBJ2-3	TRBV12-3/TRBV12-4	ASSFRISTDTQY
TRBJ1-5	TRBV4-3	ASSQEYGTGGNQPQH
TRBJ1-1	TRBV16	ASSPRATGNTEAF
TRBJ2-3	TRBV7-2	ASSLVRGLSTDTQY
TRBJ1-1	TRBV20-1	SARQANTEAF
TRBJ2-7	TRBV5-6	ASKGQGSHEQY
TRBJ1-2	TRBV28	ASSLRGAIYGYT
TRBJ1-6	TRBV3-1	ASSNPRSSPLH
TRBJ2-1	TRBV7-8	ASSLARGSGGIYNEQF
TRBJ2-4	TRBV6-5	ASSHKTGKNIQY
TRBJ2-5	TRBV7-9	ASSQGIWLETQY
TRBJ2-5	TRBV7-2	ASSQGLAGAQTQY
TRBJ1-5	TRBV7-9	ASSLAHRDQPQH
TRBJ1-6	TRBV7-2	ASSLSGGNSPLH
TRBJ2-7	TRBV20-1	SATFWSDRVYEQY
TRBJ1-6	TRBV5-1	ASSFDDNSPLH
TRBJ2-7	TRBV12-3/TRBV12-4	ASSVPGLAAYEQY
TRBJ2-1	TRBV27	ASSRYNEQF